This T cell receptor (beta chain) was found in a study of shared clonotypes between healthy human individuals. The wider study: The plates for each donor numbered three CD4 naive, three CD4 memory, two CD8 naive and one CD8 memory. Study-wide results and limits: Clonotypes not shared had lower generation probabilities than those common to all four donors. Across subsets, estimated richness was generally greater for naive than for memory populations. Only blood was sampled; tissue repertoires likely differ.

The length of the CDR3 is 14 residues. Germline V gene sequence: CDR1 SQVTM, CDR2 ANQGSEA. Between the trimmed V and J ends, which lost 5 bases and 2 bases, there was a span of 16 bases. Repertoires were generated with immunoSEQ multiplex PCR, while TCRdb's copy carries only in-frame clones and drops some. Here the sample spans 1,500,000 or so clones, approximately 98.5% being singletons. This clone was recorded only once. Its antigen remains unknown. The receptor was derived from a man aged 25 to 45 in good health. Sequencing input: naive CD4+ T cells sorted from blood. Subset noted: CD45RA+ positively selected. The chain uses TRBV29-1 and TRBJ2-7; TRBD2 is a possible D gene (7 bases). The CDR3 DNA follows: TGCAGCGTTCACCGGGGGGCGTTCACCTACGAGCAGTACTTC. The encoded protein is CSVHRGAFTYEQYF.